One T cell receptor beta chain is described in this entry. Its target is unknown. The junction and the germline gene differ at one end; a read error may be behind it. The data stem from a study of T cell responses to AZD1222 COVID-19 vaccine. Measured with immunoSEQ multiplex PCR; TCRdb has only the in-frame clones, and not every one. The table has 93,000 or so clones, about 90% seen once; the top ten hold 4% to 6%. The CDR3 has 17 residues. Per the germline V gene, CDR1 is SGHNT and CDR2 is YENEEA. Study-wide findings and caveats: Donors were largely white British and mainly female; clonal diversity was possibly underestimated. In all cases, repertoires were sampled only after the peak T cell response.

This TCR derives from an adult in good health. Specimen: peripheral blood, collected on day 0 of AZD1222 vaccination. This chain joins TRBV11-3 and TRBJ1-1; D gene unclear. CDR3 in amino acids: CAGSLDVGWTMNTEAFF. CDR3 in DNA: TGTGCCGGCAGCTTAGATGTCGGGTGGACCATGAACACTGAAGCTTTCTTT.